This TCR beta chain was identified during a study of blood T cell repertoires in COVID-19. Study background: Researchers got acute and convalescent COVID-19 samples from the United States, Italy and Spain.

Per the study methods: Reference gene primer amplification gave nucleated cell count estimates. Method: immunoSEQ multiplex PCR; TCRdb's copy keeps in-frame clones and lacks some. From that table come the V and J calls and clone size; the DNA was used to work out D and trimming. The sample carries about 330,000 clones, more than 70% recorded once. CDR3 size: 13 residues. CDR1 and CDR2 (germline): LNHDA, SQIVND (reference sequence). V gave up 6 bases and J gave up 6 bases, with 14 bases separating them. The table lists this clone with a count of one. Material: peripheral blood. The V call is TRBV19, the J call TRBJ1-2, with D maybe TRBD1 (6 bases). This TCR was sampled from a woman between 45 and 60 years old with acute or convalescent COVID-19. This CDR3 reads CASSPAYRDGYTF. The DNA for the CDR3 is TGTGCCAGTAGCCCGGCCTACAGGGATGGCTACACCTTC. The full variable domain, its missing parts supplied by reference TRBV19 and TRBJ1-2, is DGGITQSPKYLFRKEGQNVTLSCEQNLNHDAMYWYRQDPGQGLRLIYYSQIVNDFQKGDIAEGYSVSREKKESFPLTVTSAQKNPTAFYLCASSPAYRDGYTFGSGTRLTVV.